This T cell receptor (beta chain) stems from a study of T cell responses to AZD1222 COVID-19 vaccine. Here immunoSEQ multiplex PCR was the method, and the copy in TCRdb shows in-frame clones only, minus some. The table records about 100,000 clones, approximately 87% of them present only once. Study findings and constraints: Most donors were white British, females outnumbered males, and clonal diversity was possibly underestimated.

This clone showed up just once. Its antigen remains unknown. V gave up 6 bases and J gave up 2 bases, with 22 bases separating them. The CDR3 contains 17 residues. Germline CDR1 is MNHEY and CDR2 is SVGEGT. The chain couples TRBV6-2 or TRBV6-3 to TRBJ1-1; tentative D call: TRBD1 (6 bases). The TCR sequence derives from an adult in good health. The sample consisted of peripheral blood, taken on day 0 of AZD1222 vaccination. The CDR3 DNA follows: TGTGCCAGCAGCTCCACCAGGGGACACGAGTCTAACACTGAAGCTTTCTTT. Translating it yields CASSSTRGHESNTEAFF.